The 26 T cell receptor beta chains below were found in one sample sequenced in a study of immune cell composition in non-small cell lung cancer. Normal lung sampling was at least 3 cm from the tumour, as distant as possible. This table comes from immunoSEQ multiplex PCR, and its TCRdb copy is limited to in-frame clones, with some not included. Counted here are more than 15,000 clones, just over 75% occurring once; the ten biggest clones make up roughly 9.2%. This sample also appeared in a second study, on CD4 T cells in lung cancer.

The sample consisted of non-adjacent lung tissue. These receptors all come from a human donor with non-small cell lung cancer.

This clone was observed a few times. The rearrangement joins TRBV6-1 to TRBJ1-5; possibly TRBD1 for D (5 bases). V was pared by 10 bases and J by 2 bases, with 18 bases between. The CDR3 sequence is 15 residues long. Germline lookup yields CDR1 MNHNS and CDR2 SASEGT. CDR3: CATVWRGEGNQPQHF. The CDR3 coding sequence is TGTGCCACCGTTTGGCGGGGGGAAGGCAATCAGCCCCAGCATTTT.

The rearrangement joins TRBV6-1 to TRBJ2-5, with 9 bases aligning to TRBD1. The germline CDR1 and CDR2 sequences are MNHNS and SASEGT. Losses at the gene ends were 4 bases for V and 3 bases for J; bases not matched to a gene: 15. The CDR3 runs 18 residues. The CDR3 DNA reads TGTGCCAGCAGTGGCCGTCCCGGGACAGGGTCGGGGGAAGAGACCCAGTACTTC. Translation gives CASSGRPGTGSGEETQYF.

This rearrangement joins TRBV30 to TRBJ2-1; possible D gene TRBD2, 6 bases. Per the germline V gene, CDR1 is GTSNPN and CDR2 is SVGIG (reference sequence). Trimming shortened V by 0 bases and J by 1 base, and 16 bases separated the two germline ends. This CDR3 has 17 residues. This chain's CDR3 is CAWSVLRGWGSYNEQFF. The CDR3 nucleotides read TGTGCCTGGAGTGTACTGCGGGGATGGGGATCCTACAATGAGCAGTTCTTC.

This clone has just a few counts. This chain links TRBV5-6 with TRBJ1-5, with D uncertain. This CDR3 spans 12 amino acids. Trimming took off 4 bases at V and 9 bases at J, with 11 bases between the two ends. Germline CDR1 SGHDT, CDR2 YYEEEE. The CDR3, as DNA: TGTGCCAGCAGCCGAATCGGTTCGCCCCAGCATTTT. This encodes CASSRIGSPQHF.

In its sample, this clone was seen once. The chain recombines TRBV28 with TRBJ1-2, with TRBD1 as a possible D gene (5 bases). The CDR3 has 14 amino acids. CDR1 and CDR2 (germline): MDHEN, SYDVKM. V lost 3 bases and J lost 2, with 10 bases in between. The CDR3 coding sequence is TGTGCCAGCAGTTTCGGGGGATCAAACTATGGCTACACCTTC. Its translation is CASSFGGSNYGYTF.

The rearrangement links TRBV5-1 to TRBJ2-5; D ambiguous. There are 16 residues in the CDR3. Trimming pared 1 base from V and 1 base from J, leaving 14 bases between. Germline CDR1 and CDR2: SGHRS and YFSETQ. This chain's CDR3 is CASSLSAYGPQETQYF. The DNA for the CDR3 is TGCGCCAGCAGCTTGTCGGCTTACGGTCCCCAAGAGACCCAGTACTTC.

The J gene is TRBJ1-2, the V gene TRBV6-4, with D uncertain. V was trimmed by 5 bases and J by 4 bases, leaving 14 bases between them. The CDR3 has 14 residues. Germline V gene lookup returns CDR1 MRHNA and CDR2 SNTAGT. DNA of the CDR3: TGTGCCAGCAGTCCTTGGAGTCGGCTCTATGGCTACACCTTC. Translating it yields CASSPWSRLYGYTF.

The chain has TRBV7-2 and TRBJ2-1, with 9 bases matching TRBD1. CDR1 is SGHTA, CDR2 FQGNSA, per germline. The CDR3 totals 15 residues. The J segment lost 4 bases and the V segment lost 4 bases, leaving 5 bases of the junction unmatched. CDR3 region: CASSSGTGSYNEQFF. The CDR3 coding sequence is TGTGCCAGCAGCTCTGGGACAGGGTCGTACAATGAGCAGTTCTTC. Drawing the rest from reference TRBV7-2 and TRBJ2-1, the complete variable domain is GAGVSQSPSNKVTEKGKDVELRCDPISGHTALYWYRQSLGQGLEFLIYFQGNSAPDKSGLPSDRFSAERTGGSVSTLTIQRTQQEDSAVYLCASSSGTGSYNEQFFGPGTRLTVL.

This clone was detected only once. This chain uses TRBV11-2 with TRBJ1-2; D is unresolved. The V end lost 3 bases, the J end lost 4 bases, and 9 bases lay between the germline ends. Germline V gene lookup returns CDR1 SGHAT and CDR2 FQNNGV. The CDR3 is 13 residues long. CDR3: CASSLPSSYGYTF. The CDR3, as DNA: TGTGCCAGCAGCTTGCCAAGTAGCTATGGCTACACCTTC.

This clone was observed a handful of times. The V and J genes are TRBV7-9 and TRBJ2-7; 9 nucleotides agree with TRBD2. V lost 5 bases and J lost 6; bases outside the gene matches: 8. The CDR3 consists of 14 residues. Per the germline V gene, CDR1 is SEHNR and CDR2 is FQNEAQ (reference sequence). Here the CDR3 reads CASSPVLAGTEQYF. The CDR3 region has the DNA TGTGCCAGCAGCCCAGTCCTAGCGGGAACCGAGCAGTACTTC.

J is TRBJ2-1 and V is TRBV11-3; 9 nucleotides align to TRBD2. J gave up 10 bases and V 5 bases, and 15 bases lay outside the gene matches. This CDR3 is 16 amino acids long. Germline V gene data show CDR1 as SGHNT and CDR2 as YENEEA. This CDR3 is CASSLTLAGASREQFF. The CDR3 DNA reads TGTGCCAGCAGCCTGACCTTAGCGGGGGCCTCACGGGAGCAGTTCTTC.

The chain employs TRBV7-2 and TRBJ2-1; 8 bases match TRBD2. CDR3 size: 15 residues. The V gene end was trimmed by 5 bases and the J gene end by 5 bases; junction bases not matched to a gene: 8. Germline V lookup: CDR1 SGHTA, CDR2 FQGNSA. CDR3 in DNA: TGTGCCAGCAGCCGAACTAGCGGCCCACACAATGAGCAGTTCTTC. Translated, it gives CASSRTSGPHNEQFF.

The V call is TRBV7-2, the J call TRBJ2-7; D ambiguous. The V and J ends lost 2 bases and 2 bases respectively, with 19 bases between them. Looked up from germline, CDR1 is SGHTA and CDR2 is FQGNSA. The CDR3 spans 17 residues. As DNA, the CDR3 is TGTGCCAGCAGCTTACCTACCCTTCCAGCGCCGACCTACGAGCAGTACTTC. Its translation: CASSLPTLPAPTYEQYF.

The CDR3 DNA reads as TGTGCCAGCAGCTTAAGGCCAGACAGGGTCTATGGCTACACCTTC. Translating it yields CASSLRPDRVYGYTF. The chain recombines TRBV7-2 with TRBJ1-2; 7 bases are a match to TRBD1. Trimming removed 2 bases from V and 4 bases from J; junction bases left unmatched: 7. Per germline, CDR1 SGHTA and CDR2 FQGNSA. The CDR3 runs to 15 residues. The full variable domain, rest sourced from reference TRBV7-2 and TRBJ1-2, is GAGVSQSPSNKVTEKGKDVELRCDPISGHTALYWYRQSLGQGLEFLIYFQGNSAPDKSGLPSDRFSAERTGGSVSTLTIQRTQQEDSAVYLCASSLRPDRVYGYTFGSGTRLTVV.

Sample share makes this clone medium-sized (0.01 to 0.1%). The gene calls are TRBV6-5 and TRBJ1-2, with 8 bases that match TRBD1. V lost 5 bases, J lost 4 bases, and 9 bases stayed unmatched. Per germline, CDR1 MNHEY and CDR2 SVGAGI. The CDR3 has 15 amino acids. CDR3 DNA: TGTGCCAGCAGTACCCGGACAGGGATCGCCTATGGCTACACCTTC. Translating it yields CASSTRTGIAYGYTF.

The chain carries TRBV2 and TRBJ2-5, with TRBD1 identical over 8 bases. Trimming cost V 4 bases and J 5 bases; bases outside gene matches: 9. The CDR3 covers 15 residues. The germline CDR1 and CDR2 sequences are SNHLY and FYNNEI. CDR3 DNA: TGTGCCAGCAGTGTGGCAGGGGGCTTCTCGGAGACCCAGTACTTC. The encoded protein is CASSVAGGFSETQYF.

CDR3 sequence: CASSLNTSPDTQYF. The CDR3 nucleotides are TGTGCCAGCAGCTTAAATACTAGTCCAGATACGCAGTATTTT. V usage is TRBV7-3 and J usage is TRBJ2-3, with a possible D match to TRBD2 (5 bases). With 1 base removed from V and 4 bases from J, the gap between germline ends came to 9 bases. This CDR3 is 14 amino acids long. CDR1 SGHTA and CDR2 FQGTGA come from the germline V gene. Using reference TRBV7-3 and TRBJ2-3 for the parts outside the CDR3, the full variable domain is GAGVSQTPSNKVTEKGKYVELRCDPISGHTALYWYRQSLGQGPEFLIYFQGTGAADDSGLPNDRFFAVRPEGSVSTLKIQRTERGDSAVYLCASSLNTSPDTQYFGPGTRLTVL.

The CDR3 sequence: CASSEALRTWSTDTQYF. CDR3 coding DNA: TGTGCCAGCAGTGAAGCGCTTAGGACTTGGTCGACAGATACGCAGTATTTT. The chain carries TRBV6-1 and TRBJ2-3; tentative D call: TRBD2 (5 bases). The V end was cut by 0 bases, the J end by 3 bases, with 16 bases between. CDR3 length: 17 residues. Germline assignment: CDR1 MNHNS and CDR2 SASEGT.

J is TRBJ2-3 and V is TRBV5-6, with TRBD1 identical over 7 bases. With V trimmed by 6 bases and J by 6 bases, 4 bases remained unmatched. The CDR3 spans 12 residues. CDR1 and CDR2 (germline): SGHDT, YYEEEE. As DNA, the CDR3 is TGTGCCAGCATTGACAGGGCGGATACGCAGTATTTT. Amino acid sequence: CASIDRADTQYF.

J is TRBJ2-1 and V is TRBV11-3; 8 bases match TRBD2. Losses at the gene ends were 7 bases for V and 4 bases for J; bases not matched to a gene: 12. Germline V lookup: CDR1 SGHNT, CDR2 YENEEA. This CDR3 has 16 residues. The DNA of the CDR3 is TGTGCCAGCACCCCGGGCGGAGCGGGGGCATACAATGAGCAGTTCTTC. It codes for CASTPGGAGAYNEQFF.

V and J are TRBV7-2 and TRBJ2-3; D might be TRBD2 (5 bases). V dropped 4 bases and J dropped 9 bases, with 14 bases sitting between them. Germline loops: CDR1 SGHTA, CDR2 FQGNSA. CDR3 size: 13 residues. The CDR3 nucleotides are TGTGCCAGCAGCTCAGCCCCGCCGGGGACGCAGTATTTT. Translation: CASSSAPPGTQYF.

The J gene is TRBJ1-6, the V gene TRBV5-5, with TRBD1 as a possible D gene (6 bases). The V end was cut by 1 base, the J end by 7 bases, with 18 bases between. The CDR3 runs 17 residues. Germline CDR1 and CDR2: SGHKS and YYEKEE (reference sequence). The CDR3: CASSLILAAGENSPLHF. The DNA of the CDR3 is TGTGCCAGCAGCTTGATCCTGGCGGCAGGGGAGAATTCACCCCTCCACTTT. The full variable domain, rest sourced from reference TRBV5-5 and TRBJ1-6, is DAGVTQSPTHLIKTRGQQVTLRCSPISGHKSVSWYQQVLGQGPQFIFQYYEKEERGRGNFPDRFSARQFPNYSSELNVNALLLGDSALYLCASSLILAAGENSPLHFGNGTRLTVT.

The V gene is TRBV14, the J gene TRBJ2-3; D uncertain. The length of the CDR3 is 13 residues. CDR1 and CDR2 from the germline V gene are SGHDN and FVKESK. Trimming took off 5 bases at V and 13 bases at J, with 19 bases between the two ends. As DNA, the CDR3 is TGTGCCAGCAGCACCCTAAGAGCCCAGGTGGAGTATTTT. This sequence encodes CASSTLRAQVEYF.

As DNA, the CDR3 is TGTGCCAGCACCCCGAGGGGCAGCCGGCCGAACACTGAAGCTTTCTTT. It codes for CASTPRGSRPNTEAFF. This chain uses TRBV28 with TRBJ1-1; TRBD1 is a possible D gene (5 bases). This CDR3 is 16 amino acids long. Trimming pared 7 bases from V and 1 base from J, leaving 19 bases between. Germline CDR1 and CDR2: MDHEN and SYDVKM.

V and J are TRBV10-3 and TRBJ1-2; tentative D call: TRBD1 (5 bases). Germline V gives CDR1 ENHRY, CDR2 SYGVKD. The CDR3 sequence is 14 residues long. Trimming shortened V by 2 bases and J by 8 bases, and 15 bases separated the two germline ends. CDR3 in DNA: TGTGCCATCAGTGAGGTTCGGGGCAGGGAAGGCTACACCTTC. It encodes CAISEVRGREGYTF.

This chain joins TRBV11-3 and TRBJ2-1; D unresolved. Germline CDR1 SGHNT, CDR2 YENEEA. CDR3 size: 12 residues. V was cut by 1 base and J by 10 bases, with 8 bases left in between. The CDR3 loop reads CASSLAGNEQFF. CDR3 nucleotides: TGTGCCAGCAGCTTAGCTGGGAACGAGCAGTTCTTC.